A selection of T cell receptor beta chains follows, all from one sample in a study of cytomegalovirus exposure and HLA in healthy donors. TCRdb's table, derived via immunoSEQ multiplex PCR, lists solely in-frame clones and lacks some. The sample consists of 70,000 or so clones, 65% to 70% of them appearing once. Sequencing was performed on PBMCs. The source is a woman in her thirties in good health and CMV-seronegative. Each CDR3 is given without its conserved first and last residue. D genes are given only for firm matches.

V	D	J	length	CDR3
TRBV2	-	TRBJ1-4	11	ASRASGDEKLF
TRBV30	TRBD1	TRBJ2-7	11	AQAWTGSYEQY
TRBV2	TRBD2	TRBJ2-5	13	ASSEGGGVKETQY
TRBV2	TRBD2	TRBJ2-3	13	ASSTSGVKTDTQY
TRBV7-9	-	TRBJ1-1	12	ASSLVGGLTEAF
TRBV6-5	-	TRBJ2-7	11	ASSQAYSYEQY
TRBV15	TRBD1	TRBJ2-6	14	ATSTGPRSGANVLT
TRBV27	-	TRBJ1-1	12	AFLGGGHCTEAF
TRBV6-5	TRBD1	TRBJ2-7	12	ASSPGQGLSEQY
TRBV13	-	TRBJ2-1	14	AISLGPGGHYNEQF
TRBV4-2	-	TRBJ2-7	11	ASSQLGTDEQY
TRBV9	TRBD1	TRBJ1-2	14	ASSPLDRPGHYGYT
TRBV5-4	-	TRBJ1-1	13	ASSPPGGGNTEAF
TRBV6-5	TRBD1	TRBJ1-4	11	ASRQGAEEKLF
TRBV2	-	TRBJ2-2	13	ASSENQGLTGELF
TRBV2	-	TRBJ1-3	13	ASSVVGRAGNTIY
TRBV2	TRBD2	TRBJ2-7	11	ASSEEASGGQY
TRBV10-2	TRBD2	TRBJ2-3	12	ASGVAGKTDTQY
TRBV7-9	-	TRBJ2-3	12	ASSSVGQGDTQY